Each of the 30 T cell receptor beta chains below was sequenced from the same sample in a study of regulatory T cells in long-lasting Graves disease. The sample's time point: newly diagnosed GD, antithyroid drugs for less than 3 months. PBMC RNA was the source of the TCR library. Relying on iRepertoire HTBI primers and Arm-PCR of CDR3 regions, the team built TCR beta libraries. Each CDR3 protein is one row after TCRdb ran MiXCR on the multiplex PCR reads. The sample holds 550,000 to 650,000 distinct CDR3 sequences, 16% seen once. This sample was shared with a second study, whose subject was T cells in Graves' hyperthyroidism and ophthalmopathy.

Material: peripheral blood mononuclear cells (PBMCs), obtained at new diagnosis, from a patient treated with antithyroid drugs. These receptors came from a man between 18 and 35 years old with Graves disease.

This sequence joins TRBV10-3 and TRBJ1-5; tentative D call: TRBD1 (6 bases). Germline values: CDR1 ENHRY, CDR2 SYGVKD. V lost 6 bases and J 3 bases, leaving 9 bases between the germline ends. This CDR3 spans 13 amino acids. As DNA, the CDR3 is TGTGCCATCAGCGGGGGGGCCAATCAGCCCCAGCATTTT. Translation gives CAISGGANQPQHF.

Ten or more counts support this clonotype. CDR3 in DNA: TGCAGTGCTACTCGGGAGGGCATACGGGAGCAGTACTTC. Protein sequence: CSATREGIREQYF. The chain uses TRBV20-1 and TRBJ2-7; 8 nucleotides match TRBD2. The V segment lost 4 bases and the J segment 7 bases; nucleotides outside the gene matches: 9. Per the germline V gene, CDR1 is DFQATT and CDR2 is SNEGSKA (reference sequence). This CDR3 region has 13 residues.

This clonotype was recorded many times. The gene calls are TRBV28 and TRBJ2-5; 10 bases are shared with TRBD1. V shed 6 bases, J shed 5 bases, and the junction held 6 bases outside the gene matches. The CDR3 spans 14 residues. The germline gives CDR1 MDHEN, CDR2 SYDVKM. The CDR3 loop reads CASRTGGAVETQYF. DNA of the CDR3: TGTGCCAGCAGGACAGGGGGCGCGGTGGAGACCCAGTACTTC.

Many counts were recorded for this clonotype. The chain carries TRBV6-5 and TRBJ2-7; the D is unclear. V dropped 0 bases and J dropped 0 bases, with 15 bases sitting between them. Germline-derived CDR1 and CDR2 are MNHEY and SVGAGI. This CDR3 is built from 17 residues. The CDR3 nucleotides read TGTGCCAGCAGTTACTCGACTTATCCGGACCCCTCCTACGAGCAGTACTTC. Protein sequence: CASSYSTYPDPSYEQYF.

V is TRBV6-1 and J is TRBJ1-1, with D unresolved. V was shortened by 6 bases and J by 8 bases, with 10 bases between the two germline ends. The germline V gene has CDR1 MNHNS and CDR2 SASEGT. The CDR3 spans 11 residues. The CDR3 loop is CASSRSREAFF. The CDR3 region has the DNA TGTGCCAGCAGCCGAAGCCGAGAAGCTTTCTTT.

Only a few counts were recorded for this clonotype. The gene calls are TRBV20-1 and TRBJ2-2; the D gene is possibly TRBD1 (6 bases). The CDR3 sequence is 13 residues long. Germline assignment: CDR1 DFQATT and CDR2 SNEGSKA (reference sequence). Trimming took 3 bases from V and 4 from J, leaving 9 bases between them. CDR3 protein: CSASKQGTGELFF. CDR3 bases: TGCAGTGCTAGTAAACAGGGCACCGGGGAGCTGTTTTTT.

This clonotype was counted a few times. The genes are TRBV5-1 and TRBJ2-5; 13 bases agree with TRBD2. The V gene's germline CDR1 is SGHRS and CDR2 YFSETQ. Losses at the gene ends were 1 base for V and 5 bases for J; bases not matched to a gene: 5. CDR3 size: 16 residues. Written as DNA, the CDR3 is TGCGCCAGCAGCTTGACTAGCGGGAGGGCCTTGGAGACCCAGTACTTC. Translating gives CASSLTSGRALETQYF.

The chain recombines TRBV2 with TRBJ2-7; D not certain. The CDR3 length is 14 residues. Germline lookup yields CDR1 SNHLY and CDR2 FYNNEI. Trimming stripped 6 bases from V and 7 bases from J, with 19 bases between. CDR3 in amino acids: CASSRRGDEAEQYF. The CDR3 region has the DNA TGTGCCAGCAGCCGACGTGGAGACGAGGCTGAGCAGTACTTC.

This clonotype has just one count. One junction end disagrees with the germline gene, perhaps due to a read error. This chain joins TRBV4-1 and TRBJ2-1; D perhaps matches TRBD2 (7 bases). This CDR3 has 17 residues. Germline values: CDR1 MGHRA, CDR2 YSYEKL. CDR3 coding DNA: TGCGCCGGCAGCCAAGAGGGGGGAGGGGTACGGTACAATGAGCAGTTCTTC. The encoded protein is CAGSQEGGGVRYNEQFF.

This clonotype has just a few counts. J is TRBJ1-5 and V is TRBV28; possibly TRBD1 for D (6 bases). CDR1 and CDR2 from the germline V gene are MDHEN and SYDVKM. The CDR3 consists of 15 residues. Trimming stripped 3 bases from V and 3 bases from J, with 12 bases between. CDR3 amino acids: CASSFRGADNQPQHF. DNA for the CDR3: TGTGCCAGCAGTTTTAGGGGGGCGGACAATCAGCCCCAGCATTTT.

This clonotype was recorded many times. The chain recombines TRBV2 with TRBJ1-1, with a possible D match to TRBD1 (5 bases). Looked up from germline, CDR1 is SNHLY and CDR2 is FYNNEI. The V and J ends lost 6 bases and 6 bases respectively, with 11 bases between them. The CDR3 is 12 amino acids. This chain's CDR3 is CASRADSPEAFF. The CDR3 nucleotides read TGTGCCAGCAGGGCCGACAGCCCTGAAGCTTTCTTT. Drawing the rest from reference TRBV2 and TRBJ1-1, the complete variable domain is EPEVTQTPSHQVTQMGQEVILRCVPISNHLYFYWYRQILGQKVEFLVSFYNNEISEKSEIFDDQFSVERPDGSNFTLKIRSTKLEDSAMYFCASRADSPEAFFGQGTRLTVV.

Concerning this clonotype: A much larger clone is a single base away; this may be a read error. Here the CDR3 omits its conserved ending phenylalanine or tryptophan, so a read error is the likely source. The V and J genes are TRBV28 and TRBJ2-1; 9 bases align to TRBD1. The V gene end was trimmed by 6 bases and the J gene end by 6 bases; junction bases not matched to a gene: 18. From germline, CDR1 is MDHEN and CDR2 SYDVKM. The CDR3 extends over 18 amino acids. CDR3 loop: CASSLINRGLVESNEQFS. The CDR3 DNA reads TGTGCCAGCAGCCTGATAAACAGGGGGCTGGTTGAGAGCAATGAGCAGTTCTCC.

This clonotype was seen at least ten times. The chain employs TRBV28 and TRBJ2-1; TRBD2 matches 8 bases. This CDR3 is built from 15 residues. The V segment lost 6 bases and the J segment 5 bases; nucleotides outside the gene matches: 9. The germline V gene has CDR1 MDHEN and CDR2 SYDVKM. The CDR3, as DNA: TGTGCCAGCAGCGCGAGCGGGAGTAACCACAATGAGCAGTTCTTC. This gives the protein CASSASGSNHNEQFF.

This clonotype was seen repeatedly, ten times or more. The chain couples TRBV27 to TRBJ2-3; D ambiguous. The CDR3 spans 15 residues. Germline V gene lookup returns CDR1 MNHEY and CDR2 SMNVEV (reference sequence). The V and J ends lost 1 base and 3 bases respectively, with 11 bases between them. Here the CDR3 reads CASSLLTERTDTQYF. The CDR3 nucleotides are TGTGCCAGCAGTTTATTAACTGAGAGGACAGATACGCAGTATTTT.

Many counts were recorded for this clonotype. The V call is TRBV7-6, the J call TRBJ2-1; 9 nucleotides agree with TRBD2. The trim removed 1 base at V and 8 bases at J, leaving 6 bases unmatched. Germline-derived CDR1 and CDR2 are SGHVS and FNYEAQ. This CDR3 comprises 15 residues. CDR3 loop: CASSLVARGGDEQFF. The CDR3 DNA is TGTGCCAGCAGCTTAGTGGCGCGGGGGGGCGATGAGCAGTTCTTC.

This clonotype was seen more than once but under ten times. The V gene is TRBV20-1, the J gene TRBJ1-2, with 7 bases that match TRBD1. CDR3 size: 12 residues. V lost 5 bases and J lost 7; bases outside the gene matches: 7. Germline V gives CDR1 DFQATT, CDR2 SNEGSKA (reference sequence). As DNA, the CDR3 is TGCAGTGCTCACAGGGGTGCATTTGGCTACACCTTC. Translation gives CSAHRGAFGYTF.

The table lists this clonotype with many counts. The CDR3: CASSLQTGNYNEQFF. Here the CDR3 DNA reads TGCGCCAGCAGCTTACAAACAGGGAACTACAATGAGCAGTTCTTC. The J gene is TRBJ2-1, the V gene TRBV5-1; D may be TRBD1 (6 bases). The CDR3 sequence is 15 residues long. CDR1 is SGHRS and CDR2 is YFSETQ in the germline V gene. V was shortened by 2 bases and J by 3 bases, with 12 bases between the two germline ends.

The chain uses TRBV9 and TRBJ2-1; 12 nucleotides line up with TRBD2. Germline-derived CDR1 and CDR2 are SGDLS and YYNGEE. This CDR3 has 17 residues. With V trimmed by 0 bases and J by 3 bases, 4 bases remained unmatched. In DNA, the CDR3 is TGTGCCAGCAGCGTAGCCCGGACTAGCGGGAACTACAATGAGCAGTTCTTC. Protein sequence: CASSVARTSGNYNEQFF.

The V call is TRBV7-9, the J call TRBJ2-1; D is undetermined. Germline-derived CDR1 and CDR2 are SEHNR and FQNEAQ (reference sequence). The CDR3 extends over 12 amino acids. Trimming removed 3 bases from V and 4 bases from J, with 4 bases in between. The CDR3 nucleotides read TGTGCCAGCAGCTTGAGATACAATGAGCAGTTCTTC. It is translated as CASSLRYNEQFF.

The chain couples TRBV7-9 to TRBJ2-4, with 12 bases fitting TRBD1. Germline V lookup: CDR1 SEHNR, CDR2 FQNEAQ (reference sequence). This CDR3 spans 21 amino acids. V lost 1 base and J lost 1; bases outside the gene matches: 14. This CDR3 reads CASSLGGARDRGRQAKNIQYF. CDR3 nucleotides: TGTGCCAGCAGCTTAGGAGGGGCCCGGGACAGGGGGCGCCAGGCCAAAAACATTCAGTACTTC.

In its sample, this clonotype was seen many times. The CDR3 is CASSQTGGYTEAFF. The CDR3 DNA sequence: TGTGCCAGCAGTCAAACCGGGGGCTACACTGAAGCTTTCTTT. The chain links TRBV25-1 to TRBJ1-1, with D possibly matching TRBD1 (6 bases). V was pared by 5 bases and J by 3 bases, with 13 bases between. The CDR3 spans 14 residues. From germline, CDR1 is MGHDK and CDR2 SYGVNS.

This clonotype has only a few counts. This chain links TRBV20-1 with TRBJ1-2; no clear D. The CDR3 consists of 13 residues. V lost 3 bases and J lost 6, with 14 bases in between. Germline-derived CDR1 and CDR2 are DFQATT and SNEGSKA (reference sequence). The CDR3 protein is CSASGSPENGYTF. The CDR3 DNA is TGCAGTGCTAGCGGCTCCCCTGAGAATGGCTACACCTTC.

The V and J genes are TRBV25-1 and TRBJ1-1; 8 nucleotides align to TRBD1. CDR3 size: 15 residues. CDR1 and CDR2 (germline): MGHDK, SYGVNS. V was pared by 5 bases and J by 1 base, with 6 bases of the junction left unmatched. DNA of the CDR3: TGTGCCAGCAGTTCAACAGGGGGGAAGAACACTGAAGCTTTCTTT. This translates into CASSSTGGKNTEAFF.

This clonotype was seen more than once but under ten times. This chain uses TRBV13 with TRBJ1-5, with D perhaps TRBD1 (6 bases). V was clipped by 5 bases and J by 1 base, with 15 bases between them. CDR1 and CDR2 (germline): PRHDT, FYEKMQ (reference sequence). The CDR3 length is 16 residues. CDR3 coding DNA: TGTGCCAGCAGCATCGCAGGGGAACGAAGCAATCAGCCCCAGCATTTT. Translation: CASSIAGERSNQPQHF.

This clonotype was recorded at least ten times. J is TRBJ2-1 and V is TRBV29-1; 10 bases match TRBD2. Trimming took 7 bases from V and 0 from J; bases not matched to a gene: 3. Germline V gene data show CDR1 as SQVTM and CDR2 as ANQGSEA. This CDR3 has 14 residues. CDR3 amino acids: CSASSGSSYNEQFF. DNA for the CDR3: TGCAGCGCTTCTAGCGGGAGCTCCTACAATGAGCAGTTCTTC.

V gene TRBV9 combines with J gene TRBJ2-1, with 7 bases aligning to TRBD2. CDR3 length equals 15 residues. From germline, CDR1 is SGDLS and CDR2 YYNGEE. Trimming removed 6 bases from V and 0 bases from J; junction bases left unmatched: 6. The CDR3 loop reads CASTRGESSYNEQFF. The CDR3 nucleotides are TGTGCCAGCACCCGGGGGGAGTCCTCCTACAATGAGCAGTTCTTC.

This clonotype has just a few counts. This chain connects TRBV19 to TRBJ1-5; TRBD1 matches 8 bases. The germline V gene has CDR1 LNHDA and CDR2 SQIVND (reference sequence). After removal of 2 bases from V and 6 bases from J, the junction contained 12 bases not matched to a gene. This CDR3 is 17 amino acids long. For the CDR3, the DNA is TGTGCCAGTAGTATAAATCCTTGGGCAGGGGGCACTCAGCCCCAGCATTTT. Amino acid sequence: CASSINPWAGGTQPQHF.

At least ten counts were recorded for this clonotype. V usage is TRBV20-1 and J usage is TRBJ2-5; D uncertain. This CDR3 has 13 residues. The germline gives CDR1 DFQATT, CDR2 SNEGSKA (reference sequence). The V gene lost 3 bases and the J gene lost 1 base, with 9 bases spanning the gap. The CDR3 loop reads CSARGSVQETQYF. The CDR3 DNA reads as TGCAGTGCTAGGGGCTCGGTCCAAGAGACCCAGTACTTC.

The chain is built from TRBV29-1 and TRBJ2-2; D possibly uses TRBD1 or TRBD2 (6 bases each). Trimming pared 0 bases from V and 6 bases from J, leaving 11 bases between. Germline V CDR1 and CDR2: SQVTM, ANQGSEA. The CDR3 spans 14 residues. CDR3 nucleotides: TGCAGCGTTGAAGACGGAGGGGGGCCCGGGGAGCTGTTTTTT. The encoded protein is CSVEDGGGPGELFF.

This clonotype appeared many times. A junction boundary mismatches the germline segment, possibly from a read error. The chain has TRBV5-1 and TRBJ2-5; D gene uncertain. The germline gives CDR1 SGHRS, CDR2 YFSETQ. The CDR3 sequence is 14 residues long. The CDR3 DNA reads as TGTGCCAGCAGCTTAGTGGGGATCCAAGAGACCCAGTACTTC. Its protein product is CASSLVGIQETQYF.